This T cell receptor (beta chain) appears in the sequencing data of a study of shared clonotypes between healthy human individuals. Data came from immunoSEQ multiplex PCR; TCRdb stores just in-frame clones and leaves some out. Of some 900,000 clones listed, around 80% are singletons. In the CD4+ fraction, cells were divided into CD45RA+ naive and CD45RA-negative memory subsets. The germline CDR1 and CDR2 sequences are SGHTA and FQGNSA. Trimming took 5 bases from V and 3 from J, leaving 17 bases between them. The CDR3 runs 15 residues. This sequence originates from a man younger than 35 in good health. Material: memory CD4+ T cells sorted from blood. Noted subset: CD45RA-negative fraction. The V and J genes are TRBV7-2 and TRBJ2-7; D perhaps matches TRBD1 (6 bases). The CDR3 DNA follows: TGTGCCAGCAGCCTAGGGGGTCTTTTGCTCTACGAGCAGTACTTC. It yields the protein CASSLGGLLLYEQYF.